The 17 T cell receptor beta chains below come from one sample, sequenced in a study of OX40 agonist ivuxolimab in advanced cancers. Only in-frame clones appear in the TCRdb table, and some are missing; sequencing was by immunoSEQ multiplex PCR. Of around 80,000 clones in the sample, roughly 90% were seen once. The source material was CD4+ or CD8+ T cells sorted from blood, sampled in a trial of the OX40 agonist ivuxolimab. The source is an adult with an advanced solid tumor such as melanoma, head and neck, liver or kidney cancer.

This rearrangement joins TRBV7-6 to TRBJ2-1; TRBD2 is a possible D gene (6 bases). This CDR3 has 17 residues. Germline V lookup: CDR1 SGHVS, CDR2 FNYEAQ. V gave up 0 bases and J gave up 8 bases, with 20 bases separating them. CDR3 sequence reads: CASSLAQLGLPRDEQFF. The DNA for the CDR3 is TGTGCCAGCAGCTTAGCGCAATTGGGACTGCCTAGGGATGAGCAGTTCTTC.

The chain joins TRBV15 to TRBJ1-4; D unresolved. Looked up from germline, CDR1 is LNHNV and CDR2 is YYDKDF (reference sequence). CDR3 length: 15 residues. Trimming took off 1 base at V and 7 bases at J, with 13 bases between the two ends. The CDR3 loop reads CATSRGMGGSEKLFF. Here the CDR3 DNA reads TGTGCCACCAGCAGAGGTATGGGAGGATCTGAAAAACTGTTTTTT.

The genes are TRBV5-1 and TRBJ1-1; 8 bases agree with TRBD1. The CDR3 has 16 residues. Trimming took 4 bases from V and 7 from J; bases not matched to a gene: 15. Germline V gene sequence: CDR1 SGHRS, CDR2 YFSETQ. CDR3 loop: CASSRKDASGGFEAFF. The DNA for the CDR3 is TGCGCCAGCAGCCGCAAGGATGCGTCAGGGGGCTTTGAAGCTTTCTTT.

This chain links TRBV5-1 with TRBJ1-1; D is uncertain. Germline CDR1 reads SGHRS; CDR2 reads YFSETQ. Trimming pared 4 bases from V and 3 bases from J, leaving 19 bases between. This CDR3 contains 16 residues. For the CDR3, the DNA is TGCGCCAGCAGCCTTGGGTGGGGATCAGTCGACACTGAAGCTTTCTTT. This encodes CASSLGWGSVDTEAFF. Supplemented by reference TRBV5-1 and TRBJ1-1, the full variable domain reads KAGVTQTPRYLIKTRGQQVTLSCSPISGHRSVSWYQQTPGQGLQFLFEYFSETQRNKGNFPGRFSGRQFSNSRSEMNVSTLELGDSALYLCASSLGWGSVDTEAFFGQGTRLTVV.

The chain links TRBV6-1 to TRBJ2-3; D gene uncertain. V was pared by 8 bases and J by 5 bases, with 8 bases between. The CDR3 extends over 11 amino acids. Germline V lookup: CDR1 MNHNS, CDR2 SASEGT. The CDR3 loop is CASELGDTQYF. For the CDR3, the DNA is TGTGCCAGCGAGCTGGGAGATACGCAGTATTTT.

V usage is TRBV29-1 and J usage is TRBJ1-4, with D possibly TRBD1 on 6 matching bases. The CDR3 sequence is 13 residues long. Germline lookup yields CDR1 SQVTM and CDR2 ANQGSEA. Trimming removed 6 bases from V and 8 bases from J, with 16 bases in between. CDR3 in amino acids: CSVAGALTEKLFF. Here the CDR3 DNA reads TGCAGCGTGGCAGGGGCCCTGACCGAAAAACTGTTTTTT.

This clone came up once. The V gene is TRBV6-1, the J gene TRBJ1-1; D not certain. Trimming pared 1 base from V and 3 bases from J, leaving 9 bases between. The germline V gene encodes CDR1 MNHNS and CDR2 SASEGT. The CDR3 is 14 residues long. CDR3 coding DNA: TGTGCCAGCAGTGAAGTAGGCAGGTACACTGAAGCTTTCTTT. Protein sequence: CASSEVGRYTEAFF.

The chain couples TRBV10-1 to TRBJ2-7; 8 positions match TRBD2. The V gene's germline CDR1 is WNHNN and CDR2 SYGVQD (reference sequence). V shed 7 bases and J 3 bases; nucleotides not matched to a gene: 20. The CDR3 has 18 amino acids. The CDR3 coding sequence is TGCGCCAGCACCTACCAACCCCCCCGGACGGGAGGGATCTACGAGCAGTACTTC. Amino acids: CASTYQPPRTGGIYEQYF.

The chain is built from TRBV21-1 and TRBJ2-7; the table's D call of TRBD1 was not tested on the DNA. TRBV21-1 constitutes a pseudogene. This CDR3 region has 14 residues. DNA for the CDR3: TGTGCCAGCAGCAAAGTACAGGTATACTACGAGCAGTACTTC. Its translation: CASSKVQVYYEQYF.

The chain carries TRBV6-1 and TRBJ2-5; D might be TRBD1 or TRBD2, each matching 6 bases. V lost 6 bases to trimming and J lost 5 bases, with 19 bases between them. The CDR3 sequence is 15 residues long. Germline CDR1 and CDR2: MNHNS and SASEGT. CDR3 region: CASSRGTSRTETQYF. In nucleotides, the CDR3 is TGTGCCAGCAGCCGCGGGACAAGCCGGACCGAGACCCAGTACTTC.

This clone was recorded once. J is TRBJ2-3 and V is TRBV11-1; D unclear. V dropped 3 bases and J dropped 2 bases, with 12 bases sitting between them. This CDR3 has 15 amino acids. Germline V gene sequence: CDR1 SGHAT, CDR2 FQDESV (reference sequence). The CDR3 here is CASSFGPTLTDTQYF. CDR3 nucleotide sequence: TGTGCCAGCAGCTTCGGACCTACTCTCACAGATACGCAGTATTTT.

V gene TRBV30 combines with J gene TRBJ1-1; perhaps TRBD1 as D (6 bases). Germline CDR1 reads GTSNPN; CDR2 reads SVGIG (reference sequence). Trimming removed 8 bases from V and 8 bases from J, with 12 bases in between. This CDR3 contains 10 residues. The CDR3 bases are TGTGCCGGGACAATTGAGGAAGCTTTCTTT. Encoded protein: CAGTIEEAFF.

This chain connects TRBV6-1 to TRBJ1-5, with a possible D match to TRBD1 (5 bases). Trimming shortened V by 8 bases and J by 0 bases, and 5 bases separated the two germline ends. The CDR3 has 12 amino acids. The germline gives CDR1 MNHNS, CDR2 SASEGT. The chain's CDR3 is CASQGSNQPQHF. The CDR3 nucleotides are TGTGCCAGCCAGGGTAGCAATCAGCCCCAGCATTTT.

This clone is a singleton in its sample. Different DNA sequences within this sample yield the same CDR3. This chain joins TRBV20-1 and TRBJ2-5; no definite D call. Trimming pared 3 bases from V and 2 bases from J, leaving 1 base between. The germline CDR1 and CDR2 sequences are DFQATT and SNEGSKA (reference sequence). CDR3 size: 10 residues. The CDR3 coding sequence is TGCAGTGCTAGGCAAGAGACCCAGTACTTC. This sequence encodes CSARQETQYF.

The chain joins TRBV12-5 to TRBJ2-1; D remains ambiguous. V was trimmed by 1 base and J by 7 bases, leaving 14 bases between them. Germline assignment: CDR1 LGHNT and CDR2 FRNRAP. CDR3 length equals 15 residues. In DNA, the CDR3 is TGTGCTAGTGGTTTGGGGTTGGGCCACCTGAATGAGCAGTTCTTC. Its protein product is CASGLGLGHLNEQFF. Complete variable domain (other parts from reference TRBV12-5 and TRBJ2-1): DARVTQTPRHKVTEMGQEVTMRCQPILGHNTVFWYRQTMMQGLELLAYFRNRAPLDDSGMPKDRFSAEMPDATLATLKIQPSEPRDSAVYFCASGLGLGHLNEQFFGPGTRLTVL.

This clone was observed once. V gene TRBV5-1 combines with J gene TRBJ1-4; D is ambiguous. Per the germline V gene, CDR1 is SGHRS and CDR2 is YFSETQ. With 4 bases removed from V and 1 base from J, the gap between germline ends came to 5 bases. CDR3 length equals 13 residues. CDR3 protein: CASSRGTNEKLFF. The CDR3 DNA is TGCGCCAGCAGCCGGGGAACTAATGAAAAACTGTTTTTT.

The chain combines TRBV11-2 with TRBJ2-3; D is perhaps TRBD1 or TRBD2 (5 bases each). The CDR3 loop spans 15 amino acids. Trimming shortened V by 1 base and J by 1 base, and 9 bases separated the two germline ends. Germline CDR1 is SGHAT and CDR2 is FQNNGV. CDR3 loop: CASSLGGARTDTQYF. The CDR3, as DNA: TGTGCCAGCAGCTTAGGAGGGGCTCGCACAGATACGCAGTATTTT.